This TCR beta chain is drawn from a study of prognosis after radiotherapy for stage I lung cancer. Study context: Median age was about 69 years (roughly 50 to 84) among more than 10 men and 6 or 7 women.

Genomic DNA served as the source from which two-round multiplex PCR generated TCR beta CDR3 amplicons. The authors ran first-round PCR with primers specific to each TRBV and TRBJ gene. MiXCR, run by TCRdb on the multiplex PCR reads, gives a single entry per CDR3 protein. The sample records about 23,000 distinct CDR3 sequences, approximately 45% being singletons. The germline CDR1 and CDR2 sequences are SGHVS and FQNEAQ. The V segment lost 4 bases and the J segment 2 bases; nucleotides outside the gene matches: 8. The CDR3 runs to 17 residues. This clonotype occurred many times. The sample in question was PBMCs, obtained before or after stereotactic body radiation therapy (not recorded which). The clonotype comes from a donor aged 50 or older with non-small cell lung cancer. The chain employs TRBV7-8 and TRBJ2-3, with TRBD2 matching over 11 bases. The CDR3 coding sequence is TGTGCCAGCAGCTCCTACCGACTAGCGGGATTCACAGATACGCAGTATTTT. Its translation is CASSSYRLAGFTDTQYF.